The source of this T cell receptor beta chain is a study of human T cells and chemical hapten exposure. Losses at the gene ends were 0 bases for V and 0 bases for J; bases not matched to a gene: 4. The germline V gene encodes CDR1 MNHNS and CDR2 SASEGT. The CDR3 contains 18 residues. This clonotype came up many times. Time point noted: healthy volunteer bleed at 6 weeks. The authors extracted total RNA from unfractionated whole blood. It was the library that attached unique molecular identifiers to individual cDNA molecules. From the RACE reads, TCRdb called clonotypes with MiXCR, one entry per CDR3 protein. The table lists around 35,000 distinct CDR3 sequences, less than 6% of them singletons.

This TCR came from a human donor in good health. Some clones in this sample may be carry-over from other donors' samples. The V and J genes are TRBV6-1 and TRBJ2-6, with 8 positions matching TRBD2. The material sequenced was whole blood. CDR3 loop: CASSEARGRHSGANVLTF. The CDR3 DNA is TGTGCCAGCAGTGAAGCACGCGGGAGGCACTCTGGGGCCAACGTCCTGACTTTC.